A selection of T cell receptor beta chains follows, all from one sample in a study of shared T cell receptors in the human thymus. Here immunoSEQ multiplex PCR was the method, and the copy in TCRdb shows in-frame clones only, minus some. The sample includes hundreds of thousands of clones, around 87% seen only once; the top ten take 0.0094%. This same sample was also part of a study on human thymus T cells.

Sequencing input: thymocytes. The source is a boy under two years old with a congenital heart defect. CDR3s include the opening cysteine and the closing phenylalanine or tryptophan. A D gene is named only where the DNA matches it firmly.

TRBJ1-2 | TRBD1 | TRBV29-1 | 10 | TGCAGCGTCAAGACTGACAGGGGGCACTTC | CSVKTDRGHF
TRBJ1-2 | TRBD1 | TRBV19 | 15 | TGTGCCAGTAGTACCGGGACAGGGGGACGGTATGGCTACACCTTC | CASSTGTGGRYGYTF
TRBJ1-1 | . | TRBV28 | 14 | TGTGCCAGCAGCTTCGCCGCCTCGCGGACTGAAGCTTTCTTT | CASSFAASRTEAFF
TRBJ1-1 | . | TRBV5-3 | 14 | TGTGCCAGAAGCTTGGTAGGGGCGAACACTGAAGCTTTCTTT | CARSLVGANTEAFF
TRBJ2-1 | TRBD2 | TRBV2 | 20 | TGTGCCAGCAGGAAACTTAGCGGGAGGGCCGAGCGATTGGTCTACAATGAGCAGTTCTTC | CASRKLSGRAERLVYNEQFF
TRBJ2-7 | . | TRBV4-3 | 21 | TGCGCCAGCAGCCAAGATCGAAGCCGTCACAGGGTAGACTTGAACAACTACGAGCAGTATTTC | CASSQDRSRHRVDLNNYEQYF
TRBJ1-6 | TRBD1 | TRBV14 | 16 | TGTGCCAGCAGCCCCGATCCGGACAGGGCAAATTCACCCCTCCACTTT | CASSPDPDRANSPLHF
TRBJ1-4 | . | TRBV29-1 | 14 | TGCAGCATCCGGAGGGGCGTCTTTTATGGAAAACTGTTTTTT | CSIRRGVFYGKLFF
TRBJ1-2 | . | TRBV28 | 11 | TGTGCCATCCCCTTCAGGGATGGCTACACCTTC | CAIPFRDGYTF
TRBJ2-7 | TRBD1 | TRBV14 | 19 | TGTGCCAGCAGCCAAGGAGTCTTTCCCTCGGGACAGGGGGCTTACGAGCAGTACTTC | CASSQGVFPSGQGAYEQYF
TRBJ2-7 | TRBD1 | TRBV30 | 14 | TGTGCCTGGGTCGGGACAGGGGACCCCTACGAGCAGTACTTC | CAWVGTGDPYEQYF
TRBJ1-5 | . | TRBV10-3 | 14 | TGTGCCATCAGTGGGGGGGATAGCAATCAGCCCCAGCATTTT | CAISGGDSNQPQHF
TRBJ2-7 | . | TRBV30 | 12 | TGTGCCTGGAGCGACGGACTCGCCGAGCAGTACTTC | CAWSDGLAEQYF
TRBJ2-7 | TRBD2 | TRBV5-1 | 17 | TGCGCCAGCAGCTTTCGTATCTTGCTAGCGGTCCCCTCCGAGCAGTACTTC | CASSFRILLAVPSEQYF
TRBJ2-1 | TRBD2 | TRBV27 | 18 | TGTGCCAGCAGTTTATTAGCGGGAGGTGGAAGCTCCTACAATGAGCAGTTCTTC | CASSLLAGGGSSYNEQFF
TRBJ1-2 | . | TRBV20-1 | 11 | TGCAGTGGAGGAGTCGTGGATGGCTACACCTTC | CSGGVVDGYTF
TRBJ1-1 | TRBD1 | TRBV5-6 | 16 | TGTGCCAGCAGTTCCCGGGACAGGGGGGCTCACACTGAAGCTTTCTTT | CASSSRDRGAHTEAFF
TRBJ2-1 | TRBD2 | TRBV28 | 15 | TGTGCCAGCAGCAAGACTAGCTACCTTCATGGGGAGCAGTTCTTC | CASSKTSYLHGEQFF
TRBJ1-6 | TRBD1 | TRBV11-2 | 16 | TGTGCCAGCAGCTGGGACAGGGCCTCCTATAATTCACCCCTCCACTTT | CASSWDRASYNSPLHF